The T cell receptor beta chain under discussion was sequenced for a study of cytomegalovirus exposure and HLA in healthy donors. Study conclusions and caveats: The classifier reportedly diagnosed cytomegalovirus status with high specificity and sensitivity.

Concerning this clone itself: Its target is not known.

Sequencing was performed with immunoSEQ multiplex PCR; in TCRdb, only in-frame clones are kept and a portion is missing. The table has some 170,000 clones, 80% to 90% seen once. Germline V CDR1 and CDR2: SGHRS, YFSETQ. V gave up 4 bases and J gave up 16 bases; unmatched junction bases: 7. The CDR3 totals 12 residues. Donors were drawn from the approximately 120-subject validation cohort, separate from the roughly 700-subject first cohort. The sample consisted of PBMCs. The clonotype comes from a woman aged 30 to 39 in good health and CMV-seronegative. The chain is built from TRBV5-1 and TRBJ2-1, with 11 nucleotides matching TRBD2. The CDR3 bases are TGCGCCAGCAGCATGACTAGCGGGGATCGATTCTTC. It codes for CASSMTSGDRFF. The entire variable domain, with the rest obtained from reference TRBV5-1 and TRBJ2-1, is as follows: KAGVTQTPRYLIKTRGQQVTLSCSPISGHRSVSWYQQTPGQGLQFLFEYFSETQRNKGNFPGRFSGRQFSNSRSEMNVSTLELGDSALYLCASSMTSGDRFFGPGTRLTVL.